This is a list of T cell receptor beta chains from one sample in a study of T cells after yellow fever vaccination. TCRdb recomputed calls from the 5' RACE reads with MiXCR, one row per CDR3 protein. The sample contains 50,000 or so distinct CDR3 sequences, 5% to 8.5% of which appear only once. The source was CD8+ T cells not binding an NS4B(214-222) dextramer, sorted from PBMCs, collected around 45 days after the first yellow fever vaccination. The receptors were sampled from a man aged 18 to 30 who received the YFV17D yellow fever vaccine. Each CDR3 is given without its conserved first and last residue. Each record gives: V gene, CDR3 protein.

TRBV20-1	SARGRAQSYEQY
TRBV6-2/TRBV6-3	ASSYRSTGGNEQY
TRBV7-8	ASSIIGGQGYEQY
TRBV6-2/TRBV6-3	ASSWRGEQF
TRBV20-1	SALLAGGLSHEQF
TRBV7-9	ASSRTYNEQF
TRBV6-5	ASSPGGRDEQY
TRBV5-5	ASSFYAQGHNEQF
TRBV7-2	ASSHGLAGGWQETQY
TRBV7-9	ASSSTGGLNQPQH
TRBV19	ASEPGTMNTEAF
TRBV5-1	ASRGAELNYNEQF
TRBV6-1	ASSVSGGSSYNEQF
TRBV5-6	ASSLNFIDSEYTGELF
TRBV27	ASSKHFGQQETQY
TRBV4-1	ASSQDPGEGETQY
TRBV7-2	ASSLTGTGE
TRBV5-4	ASSLVLANEQF
TRBV29-1	SVRDRGTGELF
TRBV19	ASSIFRGYTGELF
TRBV7-2	ASSFRDEWGNQPQH
TRBV12-3/TRBV12-4	ASRWTGGRQPQH
TRBV20-1	SARDQPGPGTEAF
TRBV5-8	ASSEDLSSYNEQF
TRBV20-1	SARLGLAGTKFSTDTQY
TRBV7-8	ASSRTGREQY
TRBV7-2	ASSLVTSGGDEQF
TRBV29-1	SVEDRIQGKPGELF
TRBV5-4	ASSPLAGGRPGELF
TRBV7-6	ASSLVGSNQPQH
TRBV3-1	ASSQGLAGISTDTQY
TRBV6-5	ASSYRTDGTEAF
TRBV6-1	ASSRIAGEEETQY
TRBV7-2	ASSLDRVMIDTEAF
TRBV4-1	ASSQSQGDRNSPLH
TRBV7-2	ASSLIPSGGANEQF
TRBV4-1	ASRYEHPGMGYGYT
TRBV5-5	ASSHRETTNEKLF
TRBV6-1	ASSTQNWDGYT
TRBV7-9	ASSFILATAETQY
TRBV9	ASSVAGTGAEAF
TRBV12-3/TRBV12-4	ASSLARWGGVGSEQF
TRBV11-2	ASSLAVSYEQY
TRBV19	ASSIGNRGRADTQY
TRBV4-3	ASSQDRDRGLYEQF
TRBV6-2/TRBV6-3	ASRSRGSLDTQY